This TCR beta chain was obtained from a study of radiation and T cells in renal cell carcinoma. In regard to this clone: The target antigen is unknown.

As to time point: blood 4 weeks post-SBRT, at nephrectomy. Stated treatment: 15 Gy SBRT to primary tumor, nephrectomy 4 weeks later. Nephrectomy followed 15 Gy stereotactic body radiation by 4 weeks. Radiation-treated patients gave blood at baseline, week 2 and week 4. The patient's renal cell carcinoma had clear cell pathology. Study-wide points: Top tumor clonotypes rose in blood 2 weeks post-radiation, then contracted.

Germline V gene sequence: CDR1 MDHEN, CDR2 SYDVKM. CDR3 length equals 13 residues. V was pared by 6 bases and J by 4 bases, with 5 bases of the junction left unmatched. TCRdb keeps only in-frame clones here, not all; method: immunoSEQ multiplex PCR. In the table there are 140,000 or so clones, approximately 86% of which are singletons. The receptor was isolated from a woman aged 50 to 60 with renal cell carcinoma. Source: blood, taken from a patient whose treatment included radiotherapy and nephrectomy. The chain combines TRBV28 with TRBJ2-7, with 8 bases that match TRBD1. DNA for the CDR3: TGTGCCAGCAGCAGACAGGGGCGGTACGAGCAGTACTTC. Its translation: CASSRQGRYEQYF.